This T cell receptor beta chain was profiled in a study of T cell responses to AZD1222 COVID-19 vaccine. Findings and caveats of the study: Among AZD1222 vaccinees, only six were seropositive at baseline. It should be noted that donors were predominantly white British and more often female, and clonal diversity was possibly underestimated.

Clones were sequenced by immunoSEQ multiplex PCR, and TCRdb holds only the in-frame ones, with some missing. The profile shows tens of thousands of clones, around 90% of them singletons. Germline V CDR1 and CDR2: SGHTA, FQGNSA. Between the trimmed V and J ends, which lost 0 bases and 11 bases, there was a span of 14 bases. The CDR3 is 14 residues long. With regard to this clone: Its specificity is not known.

Sequencing used peripheral blood, obtained on day 0 of AZD1222 vaccination. The gene calls are TRBV7-2 and TRBJ1-3, with D possibly matching TRBD1 (6 bases). The receptor was isolated from an adult in good health. The CDR3 coding sequence is TGTGCCAGCAGCTTAGCCGGGGGCATGAACTCCATATATTTT. Translating gives CASSLAGGMNSIYF. Filled out from reference TRBV7-2 and TRBJ1-3, the complete variable domain reads GAGVSQSPSNKVTEKGKDVELRCDPISGHTALYWYRQSLGQGLEFLIYFQGNSAPDKSGLPSDRFSAERTGGSVSTLTIQRTQQEDSAVYLCASSLAGGMNSIYFGEGSWLTVV.